These 16 T cell receptor beta chains were sequenced from one sample in a study of T-cell reconstitution after alpha-beta-depleted transplantation in children listed by TCRdb under 2016. Library preparation used PCR. Sequencing used an Illumina HiSeq 2500. Molecular barcoding was employed in the preparation of TCR libraries, with unique molecular identifiers being used to normalize TCRbeta repertoire quantification. In-frame beta chains were kept once TCRdb had trimmed the public reads at Q25 with fastp and called clones with MiXCR. Rows merge per CDR3 protein into single entries with the most common DNA and genes. This sample is represented by hundreds of thousands of distinct CDR3 sequences; just under 8.5% of them were singletons. Just under 6.5% of the sample goes to the ten largest clones. Taken with the paper, the label for treatment or condition translates to: allogeneic hematopoietic cell transplantation with graft depleted of TCRalphabeta T cells and CD19 B cells.

Sequencing was performed on PBMCs, mostly from graft donor cells, taken 180 days after TCRalphabeta/CD19-depleted stem cell transplant. The receptors stem from a male patient between 10 and 17 years old who had a stem cell transplant for acute lymphoblastic leukemia, so the T cells may come from the graft donor.

The chain carries TRBV15 and TRBJ1-4, with TRBD1 matching over 8 bases. In germline, CDR1 is LNHNV, CDR2 YYDKDF (reference sequence). V was clipped by 0 bases and J by 7 bases; unmatched bases: 7. The CDR3 consists of 16 residues. This chain's CDR3 is CATSRDQGAAGEKLFF. Here the CDR3 DNA reads TGTGCCACCAGCAGAGACCAGGGGGCGGCAGGTGAAAAACTGTTTTTT. The full variable domain, rest sourced from reference TRBV15 and TRBJ1-4, is DAMVIQNPRYQVTQFGKPVTLSCSQTLNHNVMYWYQQKSSQAPKLLFHYYDKDFNNEADTPDNFQSRRPNTSFCFLDIRSPGLGDTAMYLCATSRDQGAAGEKLFFGSGTQLSVL.

This clonotype was recorded many times. This chain joins TRBV28 and TRBJ1-2, with 8 bases that match TRBD1. This CDR3 spans 17 amino acids. The ends lost 4 bases at V and 0 bases at J; junction bases unmatched: 10. CDR1 is MDHEN and CDR2 is SYDVKM in the germline V gene. The CDR3 region has the DNA TGTGCCAGCAGTTATGGGACAGGATGGGGGCCTAACTATGGCTACACCTTC. It encodes CASSYGTGWGPNYGYTF.

Ten or more counts support this clonotype. The chain employs TRBV7-8 and TRBJ2-7; 7 bases align to TRBD1. Germline CDR1 is SGHVS and CDR2 is FQNEAQ. The CDR3 runs to 14 residues. Germline trimming cut 2 bases from V and 4 bases from J; bases unmatched to any gene: 5. The chain's CDR3 is CASSLRETGYEQYF. The CDR3 DNA reads TGTGCCAGCAGCTTAAGGGAGACAGGGTACGAGCAGTACTTC.

The chain carries TRBV5-1 and TRBJ1-1, with D perhaps matching TRBD1 (5 bases). V lost 5 bases and J 7 bases, leaving 21 bases between the germline ends. CDR3 size: 15 residues. Germline assignment: CDR1 SGHRS and CDR2 YFSETQ. The CDR3 spells CASSTGQPRDGEAFF. The CDR3, as DNA: TGCGCCAGCAGTACGGGGCAGCCCCGAGACGGTGAAGCTTTCTTT.

The genes are TRBV28 and TRBJ2-1; possibly TRBD2 for D (5 bases). This CDR3 has 15 residues. Between the trimmed V and J ends, which lost 4 bases and 5 bases, there was a span of 15 bases. Germline V lookup: CDR1 MDHEN, CDR2 SYDVKM. The CDR3 reads CASSCPLARDNEQFF. CDR3 in DNA: TGTGCCAGCAGTTGCCCCCTAGCTCGGGACAATGAGCAGTTCTTC.

A word on this clonotype: Just one base apart from a much larger clone, this may be a read error. The rearrangement joins TRBV4-3 to TRBJ2-3; 12 positions match TRBD2. CDR1 is LGHNA and CDR2 is YSLEER in the germline V gene. The CDR3 has 16 amino acids. V was pared by 3 bases and J by 4 bases, with 5 bases of the junction left unmatched. In nucleotides, the CDR3 is TGCGCCAGCAGCCATCCGACTAGCGGGGGCGCAGATACGCAGTATTTT. Translating it yields CASSHPTSGGADTQYF.

This clonotype occurred many times. V usage is TRBV6-5 and J usage is TRBJ2-6; D unresolved. The CDR3 has 18 amino acids. Germline CDR1 reads MNHEY; CDR2 reads SVGAGI. V was trimmed by 2 bases and J by 0 bases, leaving 14 bases between them. The CDR3 spells CASSYPGPIGSGANVLTF. The CDR3 bases are TGTGCCAGCAGTTACCCAGGACCGATCGGCTCTGGGGCCAACGTCCTGACTTTC.

This clonotype was counted at least ten times. The genes are TRBV2 and TRBJ2-2; 7 nucleotides align to TRBD2. CDR1 SNHLY and CDR2 FYNNEI come from the germline V gene. The CDR3 length is 14 residues. V trimming: 7 bases; J trimming: 5 bases; junction bases outside the gene matches: 7. CDR3 sequence (DNA): TGTGCCAGCAACGTGGGAGGGCGTACCGGGGAGCTGTTTTTT. This sequence encodes CASNVGGRTGELFF.

J is TRBJ1-6 and V is TRBV6-5; TRBD1 agrees at 7 bases. The CDR3 is 15 residues long. Trimming removed 2 bases from V and 9 bases from J; junction bases left unmatched: 7. The germline gives CDR1 MNHEY, CDR2 SVGAGI. CDR3 in DNA: TGTGCCAGCAGTTACGACAGGGAGCTCGGTTCACCCCTCCACTTT. It encodes CASSYDRELGSPLHF.

This clonotype was detected ten times or more. The chain uses TRBV12-3 or TRBV12-4 and TRBJ2-5; the match to TRBD2 covers 11 bases. J was trimmed by 5 bases and V by 5 bases; bases with no gene match: 13. CDR3 length: 17 amino acids. CDR3 nucleotides: TGTGCCAGCAGTCCCCGTACTACTAGCGGGGGCCGGGAGACCCAGTACTTC. Translated, it gives CASSPRTTSGGRETQYF.

The table lists this clonotype with many counts. This sequence joins TRBV29-1 and TRBJ1-1; D not resolved. V was cut by 4 bases and J by 1 base, with 4 bases left in between. In germline, CDR1 is SQVTM, CDR2 ANQGSEA. This CDR3 is 11 amino acids long. CDR3: CSVVPNTEAFF. The DNA for the CDR3 is TGCAGCGTTGTCCCGAACACTGAAGCTTTCTTT.

V and J are TRBV5-6 and TRBJ2-7; 9 nucleotides agree with TRBD2. V was pared by 7 bases and J by 7 bases, with 6 bases of the junction left unmatched. This CDR3 is built from 12 residues. The germline V gene has CDR1 SGHDT and CDR2 YYEEEE. The CDR3 DNA follows: TGTGCCAGCGGTCTAGCGGGACGGGAGCAGTACTTC. It translates to CASGLAGREQYF. The full variable domain, in which reference TRBV5-6 and TRBJ2-7 provide the parts outside the CDR3, is DAGVTQSPTHLIKTRGQQVTLRCSPKSGHDTVSWYQQALGQGPQFIFQYYEEEERQRGNFPDRFSGHQFPNYSSELNVNALLLGDSALYLCASGLAGREQYFGPGTRLTVT.

This clonotype came up many times. The rearrangement links TRBV20-1 to TRBJ2-7; D possibly corresponds to TRBD1 (6 bases). Trimming stripped 3 bases from V and 5 bases from J, with 17 bases between. This CDR3 is built from 14 residues. Germline values: CDR1 DFQATT, CDR2 SNEGSKA (reference sequence). This CDR3 is CSASSPGAKDEQYF. The CDR3 bases are TGCAGTGCTAGCTCCCCAGGGGCAAAGGACGAGCAGTACTTC.

Only a few counts were recorded for this clonotype. The rearrangement joins TRBV6-5 to TRBJ2-3; D is uncertain. Germline CDR1 and CDR2: MNHEY and SVGAGI. The CDR3 is made up of 16 amino acids. V lost 5 bases to trimming and J lost 1 base, with 16 bases between them. CDR3 loop: CASSLSGVVGTDTQYF. CDR3 in DNA: TGTGCCAGCAGTCTATCCGGAGTAGTGGGCACAGATACGCAGTATTTT.

This clonotype was counted many times. The rearrangement uses TRBV20-1 and TRBJ2-1; possibly TRBD2 for D (5 bases). Germline-derived CDR1 and CDR2 are DFQATT and SNEGSKA (reference sequence). The CDR3 is made up of 15 amino acids. Trimming removed 1 base from V and 4 bases from J, with 14 bases in between. CDR3 region: CSARASAGTYNEQFF. The CDR3 nucleotides are TGCAGTGCTAGAGCGAGTGCGGGCACATACAATGAGCAGTTCTTC.

The chain couples TRBV19 to TRBJ2-2; 8 positions agree with TRBD1. The junction had 3 bases not matched to a gene; V was cut back by 5 bases and J by 1 base. CDR1 LNHDA and CDR2 SQIVND come from the germline V gene (reference sequence). This CDR3 is built from 15 residues. The CDR3 nucleotides read TGTGCCAGTAGTTGGGGGACAGGGAACACCGGGGAGCTGTTTTTT. It specifies CASSWGTGNTGELFF.